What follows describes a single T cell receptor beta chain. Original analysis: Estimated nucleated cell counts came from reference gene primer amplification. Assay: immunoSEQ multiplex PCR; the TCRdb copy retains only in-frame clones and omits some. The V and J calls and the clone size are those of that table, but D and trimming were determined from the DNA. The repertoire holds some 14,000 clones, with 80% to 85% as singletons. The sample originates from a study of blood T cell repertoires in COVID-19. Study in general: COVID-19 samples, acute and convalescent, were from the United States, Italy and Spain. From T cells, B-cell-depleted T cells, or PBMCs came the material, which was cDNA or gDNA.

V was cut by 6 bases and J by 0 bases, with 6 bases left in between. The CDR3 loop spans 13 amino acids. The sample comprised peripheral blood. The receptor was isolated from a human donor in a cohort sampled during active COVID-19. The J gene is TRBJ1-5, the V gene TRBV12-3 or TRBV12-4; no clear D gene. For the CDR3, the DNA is TGTGCCAGCAGCCCCCATAGCAATCAGCCCCAGCATTTT. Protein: CASSPHSNQPQHF.